One sample yielded the 20 T cell receptor beta chains listed below, sequenced in a study of tumor-infiltrating lymphocytes in primary liver carcinoma. The authors made TCR beta cDNA from 400 to 600 ng total RNA with a constant-region primer. Modified slightly, ARM-PCR produced TCR beta libraries over three nested multiplex PCR rounds. The first two PCR rounds used TRBV1-TRBV30 forward primers with a C-beta reverse primer, 9 to 11 cycles each. TCRdb re-called the multiplex PCR reads with MiXCR, one entry per CDR3 protein. The table has 90,000 to 150,000 distinct CDR3 sequences, about 68% seen once. Without any cell sorting, about 20-31 mg of bulk tissue yielded co-extracted RNA and DNA. Sequencing was done on a sample of liver tumor tissue from sampling region 1. Subset given: tumor region T1, superior pole. The receptor source for this set is a woman aged 55-75 years with primary liver carcinoma and hepatitis B virus infection.

This rearrangement joins TRBV7-3 to TRBJ2-3, with a possible D match to TRBD1 (5 bases). The CDR3 is made up of 16 amino acids. Trimming cost V 2 bases and J 2 bases, with 14 bases left between them. CDR1 and CDR2 from the germline V gene are SGHTA and FQGTGA. CDR3 coding DNA: TGTGCCAGCAGCTTAGGCGGTGGGGCTAACACAGATACGCAGTATTTT. Amino acids: CASSLGGGANTDTQYF.

With respect to this clonotype: Just one base apart from a much larger clone, this may be a read error. The genes are TRBV10-1 and TRBJ2-2, with a possible D match to TRBD2 (6 bases). The CDR3 runs to 13 residues. Germline V gives CDR1 WNHNN, CDR2 SYGVQD (reference sequence). CDR3 protein: CVSSRLVLGELFF. The CDR3 DNA follows: TGCGTCAGCAGTCGACTAGTTCTGGGGGAGCTGTTTTTT.

For this clonotype: A single base separates this from a much larger clone, so it may be a read error. This chain uses TRBV29-1 with TRBJ2-3; possibly TRBD2 for D (6 bases). This CDR3 comprises 14 residues. Germline CDR1 is SQVTM and CDR2 is ANQGSEA. Trimming took 4 bases from V and 6 from J, leaving 17 bases between them. Here the CDR3 reads CSVGGGGSTDTQYF. The CDR3 DNA reads TGCAGCGTTGGAGGAGGAGGGAGTACGGATACGCAGTATTTT.

The chain joins TRBV29-1 to TRBJ2-7, with D unclear. Per the germline V gene, CDR1 is SQVTM and CDR2 is ANQGSEA. V lost 4 bases and J 6 bases, leaving 16 bases between the germline ends. CDR3 size: 13 residues. In DNA form, the CDR3 reads TGCAGCGTTGCGCGACACTCAGCGAGCGAGCAGTACTTC. It codes for CSVARHSASEQYF.

The chain has TRBV28 and TRBJ1-2; 7 positions match TRBD1. CDR1 and CDR2 from the germline V gene are MDHEN and SYDVKM. This CDR3 is 12 amino acids long. V gave up 7 bases and J gave up 8 bases; unmatched junction bases: 7. CDR3 in amino acids: CASNDRAGGYTF. The DNA for the CDR3 is TGTGCCAGCAATGACAGGGCCGGAGGCTACACCTTC.

V is TRBV11-2 and J is TRBJ2-3; tentatively, D is TRBD2 (5 bases). CDR3 length equals 17 residues. V lost 2 bases to trimming and J lost 2 bases, with 17 bases between them. Germline V CDR1 and CDR2: SGHAT, FQNNGV. The CDR3 loop is CASSLRPGAGYTDTQYF. As DNA, the CDR3 is TGTGCCAGCAGCTTACGTCCCGGCGCGGGTTACACAGATACGCAGTATTTT.

There are many counts of this clonotype. The chain recombines TRBV5-4 with TRBJ2-3; D call uncertain. V shed 0 bases and J shed 4 bases, with 9 bases lying between them. The CDR3 length is 14 residues. Per the germline V gene, CDR1 is SGHNT and CDR2 is YYREEE (reference sequence). This CDR3 reads CASSLAGAADTQYF. CDR3 bases: TGTGCCAGCAGCTTGGCCGGCGCGGCAGATACGCAGTATTTT.

Concerning this clonotype: This could be a read error, since a much larger clone is one nucleotide away. Here the CDR3 omits its conserved ending phenylalanine or tryptophan, so a read error is the likely source. The rearrangement joins TRBV29-1 to TRBJ1-2; D remains ambiguous. V lost 2 bases and J 4 bases, leaving 8 bases between the germline ends. Looked up from germline, CDR1 is SQVTM and CDR2 is ANQGSEA. CDR3 length: 12 residues. The CDR3 nucleotides are TGCAGCGTTGAAAATTTTGGCTATGGCTACACCCTC. Translation gives CSVENFGYGYTL.

This clonotype has just one count. With a much larger clone just one base away, this may be a read error. The CDR3 does not end in the conserved phenylalanine or tryptophan, so this is likely a read error. The chain joins TRBV12-3 or TRBV12-4 to TRBJ1-6, with D possibly TRBD1 on 6 matching bases. The V end was cut by 2 bases, the J end by 8 bases, with 10 bases between. This CDR3 is 14 amino acids long. This CDR3 is CASSLQAGDSPLHL. In DNA, the CDR3 is TGTGCCAGCAGTTTACAGGCAGGGGATTCACCCCTCCACCTT.

On this clonotype: The junction departs from the called germline gene at one end, perhaps through a read error. The chain joins TRBV11-1 to TRBJ1-1; D is unclear. This CDR3 has 15 residues. CDR1 is SGHAT, CDR2 FQDESV, per germline (reference sequence). The CDR3, as DNA: TGTGCTAGCATCTTAGGGCGACTCTCGAACACTGAAGCTTTCTTT. Translated: CASILGRLSNTEAFF.

A remark on this clonotype: The conserved closing phenylalanine or tryptophan is absent in this CDR3, likely reflecting a read error. The chain links TRBV5-1 to TRBJ2-7; D might be TRBD1 (5 bases). The CDR3 is 13 residues long. Germline V CDR1 and CDR2: SGHRS, YFSETQ. V was clipped by 2 bases and J by 2 bases, with 8 bases between them. In DNA form, the CDR3 reads TGCGCCAGCAGCTTAGACAGAACCTACGAGCAGTACATC. Encoded protein: CASSLDRTYEQYI.

This clonotype was seen ten or more times. The chain links TRBV6-5 to TRBJ2-7, with a weak D call TRBD2 (6 bases). V lost 2 bases and J 3 bases, leaving 17 bases between the germline ends. Germline-derived CDR1 and CDR2 are MNHEY and SVGAGI. The CDR3 runs to 16 residues. The CDR3 loop is CASSYRSGGAHYEQYF. The CDR3 bases are TGTGCCAGCAGTTACAGGAGCGGAGGGGCCCACTACGAGCAGTACTTC.

This rearrangement joins TRBV11-3 to TRBJ2-1; D unresolved. The CDR3 runs 16 residues. V shed 5 bases and J shed 1 base, with 15 bases lying between them. Per germline, CDR1 SGHNT and CDR2 YENEEA. The CDR3 sequence is CASSPIAAHSYNEQFF. The CDR3 nucleotides read TGTGCCAGCAGCCCGATAGCAGCCCATTCCTACAATGAGCAGTTCTTC.

This chain joins TRBV19 and TRBJ1-5; D is unclear. This CDR3 is 15 amino acids long. Trimming stripped 1 base from V and 7 bases from J, with 14 bases between. CDR1 LNHDA and CDR2 SQIVND come from the germline V gene (reference sequence). The CDR3 DNA reads TGTGCCAGTAGTATAGGTCCTATCGGCAGGCAGCCCCAGCATTTT. As protein: CASSIGPIGRQPQHF.

Of note for this clonotype: One junction end does not reproduce the germline sequence, and a read error may be involved. V is TRBV12-3 or TRBV12-4 and J is TRBJ2-5; 7 bases map to TRBD2. The CDR3 has 18 amino acids. DNA of the CDR3: TGTGCAAGCACTAACGGGGAGACTAGCAGGAGGGCCTGGGAGACCCAGTACTTC. It codes for CASTNGETSRRAWETQYF.

This clonotype was recorded a few times. The gene calls are TRBV7-8 and TRBJ2-3, with D tentatively TRBD1 (6 bases). V dropped 6 bases and J dropped 6 bases, with 19 bases sitting between them. The CDR3 runs 15 residues. CDR1 and CDR2 (germline): SGHVS, FQNEAQ. The CDR3 sequence: CASSKGQMIWDTQYF. CDR3 sequence (DNA): TGTGCCAGCAGTAAAGGACAGATGATCTGGGATACGCAGTATTTT.

The V and J genes are TRBV11-2 and TRBJ2-7; 10 nucleotides match TRBD1. Germline lookup yields CDR1 SGHAT and CDR2 FQNNGV. The V gene end was trimmed by 9 bases and the J gene end by 3 bases; junction bases not matched to a gene: 17. The CDR3 runs to 17 residues. CDR3 protein: CASSKSPRGTGDYEQYF. DNA of the CDR3: TGTGCCAGTAGCAAGTCGCCCAGGGGGACAGGGGACTACGAGCAGTACTTC. Drawing the rest from reference TRBV11-2 and TRBJ2-7, the complete variable domain is EAGVAQSPRYKIIEKRQSVAFWCNPISGHATLYWYQQILGQGPKLLIQFQNNGVVDDSQLPKDRFSAERLKGVDSTLKIQPAKLEDSAVYLCASSKSPRGTGDYEQYFGPGTRLTVT.

In regard to this clonotype: Since a much larger clone is just one base distant, this may be a read error. V and J are TRBV6-5 and TRBJ1-2, with 7 bases identical to TRBD1. The CDR3 extends over 13 amino acids. CDR1 MNHEY and CDR2 SVGAGI come from the germline V gene. The CDR3 reads CAGSYSQGRGYTF. CDR3 coding DNA: TGTGCCGGCAGTTACTCACAGGGGCGGGGCTACACCTTC.

Points on this clonotype: A clone one base away is much larger, so this may be a read error. The V and J genes are TRBV10-3 and TRBJ2-3, with D tentatively TRBD2 (5 bases). Germline CDR1 is ENHRY and CDR2 is SYGVKD. Deletions cut 4 bases from V and 4 bases from J, with 15 bases between. The length of the CDR3 is 15 residues. The CDR3, as DNA: TGTGCCATCAGTGTAGAATGGGAGCTGGCAGATACGCAGTATTTT. Translating it yields CAISVEWELADTQYF.

This clonotype was seen repeatedly, ten times or more. The V call is TRBV6-6, the J call TRBJ2-7, with D perhaps TRBD2 (6 bases). V was shortened by 11 bases and J by 8 bases, with 25 bases between the two germline ends. The germline V gene encodes CDR1 MNHNY and CDR2 SVGAGI (reference sequence). The CDR3 extends over 14 amino acids. The CDR3 region has the DNA TGTGCCGCTCGGGGCCCTAGCGATGGGGGAAAGCAGTACTTC. Translated, it gives CAARGPSDGGKQYF.